Below are 27 T cell receptor beta chains sequenced from a single sample in a study of Ad26.COV2.S vaccination and SARS-CoV-2 variants. This sample's treatment: 15 to 20 received Ad26.COV2.S at low or high dose, single or two shots; about 5 received placebo; per-sample allocation not given. Material that was analyzed had been drawn on day 63 after the first vaccine or placebo injection. Using immunoSEQ multiplex PCR, the repertoire was profiled, and TCRdb retains in-frame clones only, with some absent. The data hold 400,000 to 450,000 clones, with about 90% observed a single time. The sequencing used peripheral blood, collected in a trial of Ad26.COV2.S vaccine versus placebo. These receptor sequences come from a person aged 18-60 years who received the Ad26.COV2.S COVID-19 vaccine or a placebo.

This clone was seen only a few times. The rearrangement uses TRBV2 and TRBJ1-2; no clear D. V lost 3 bases, J lost 4 bases, and 15 bases lay in between. The CDR3 length is 15 residues. From germline, CDR1 is SNHLY and CDR2 FYNNEI. CDR3 sequence: CASSDVRGTGYGYTF. DNA of the CDR3: TGTGCCAGCAGTGACGTTCGGGGAACCGGCTATGGCTACACCTTC. The complete variable domain, with remaining parts taken from reference TRBV2 and TRBJ1-2, reads EPEVTQTPSHQVTQMGQEVILRCVPISNHLYFYWYRQILGQKVEFLVSFYNNEISEKSEIFDDQFSVERPDGSNFTLKIRSTKLEDSAMYFCASSDVRGTGYGYTFGSGTRLTVV.

The chain couples TRBV14 to TRBJ1-1; D is perhaps TRBD1 (5 bases). The V gene's germline CDR1 is SGHDN and CDR2 FVKESK. Trimming removed 0 bases at V and 6 bases at J, with 23 bases between. The CDR3 contains 18 residues. CDR3 nucleotides: TGTGCCAGCAGCCAAGATGAGGGATCTATGGGGCGTGGGGCTGAAGCTTTCTTT. This sequence encodes CASSQDEGSMGRGAEAFF. Based on the CDR3 plus reference TRBV14 and TRBJ1-1, the full variable domain is EAGVTQFPSHSVIEKGQTVTLRCDPISGHDNLYWYRRVMGKEIKFLLHFVKESKQDESGMPNNRFLAERTGGTYSTLKVQPAELEDSGVYFCASSQDEGSMGRGAEAFFGQGTRLTVV.

The chain recombines TRBV5-4 with TRBJ2-3; D gene uncertain. From germline, CDR1 is SGHNT and CDR2 YYREEE (reference sequence). The V and J ends lost 0 bases and 0 bases respectively, with 8 bases between them. The CDR3 extends over 15 amino acids. CDR3 loop: CASSLGGKSTDTQYF. CDR3 sequence (DNA): TGTGCCAGCAGCTTGGGCGGCAAGAGCACAGATACGCAGTATTTT.

The chain couples TRBV4-3 to TRBJ2-5; TRBD1 is a possible D gene (5 bases). CDR1 LGHNA and CDR2 YSLEER come from the germline V gene. V dropped 1 base and J dropped 7 bases, with 16 bases sitting between them. This CDR3 comprises 15 residues. The CDR3 here is CASSQGIGPQGTQYF. The CDR3, as DNA: TGCGCCAGCAGCCAAGGGATAGGGCCCCAGGGGACCCAGTACTTC.

The chain couples TRBV19 to TRBJ2-2, with TRBD2 matching 15 bases. Germline CDR1 LNHDA, CDR2 SQIVND (reference sequence). This CDR3 has 19 residues. After removal of 6 bases from V and 0 bases from J, the junction contained 8 bases not matched to a gene. CDR3 bases: TGTGCCAGTAGCAATACCGGGACTAGCGGGGGGCCGAACACCGGGGAGCTGTTTTTT. It codes for CASSNTGTSGGPNTGELFF.

The chain couples TRBV28 to TRBJ1-6, with a possible D match to TRBD1 (6 bases). Germline loops: CDR1 MDHEN, CDR2 SYDVKM. V was clipped by 3 bases and J by 1 base, with 19 bases between them. The CDR3 is 19 amino acids. The CDR3, as DNA: TGTGCCAGCAGTTTGGAGGCCAGGACAGCTAGTTCCTATAATTCACCCCTCCACTTT. This encodes CASSLEARTASSYNSPLHF.

CDR3 protein: CASSPKRETNTEAFF. The CDR3 bases are TGTGCCAGCAGTCCTAAGAGGGAAACGAACACTGAAGCTTTCTTT. The rearrangement links TRBV27 to TRBJ1-1; D not resolved. The CDR3 runs to 15 residues. The V and J ends lost 5 bases and 1 base respectively, with 14 bases between them. In germline, CDR1 is MNHEY, CDR2 SMNVEV (reference sequence).

V gene TRBV20-1 combines with J gene TRBJ2-7, with D hard to call. CDR3 length: 13 amino acids. Germline V gives CDR1 DFQATT, CDR2 SNEGSKA (reference sequence). Trimming shortened V by 3 bases and J by 2 bases, and 11 bases separated the two germline ends. Here the CDR3 DNA reads TGCAGTGCTAGTATGGACGTAGCCTACGAGCAGTACTTC. Amino acid sequence: CSASMDVAYEQYF.

This clone was seen only once. This chain joins TRBV7-5 and TRBJ2-1; the table assigns TRBD2, which was not confirmed against the DNA. TRBV7-5 is labeled a pseudogene. The CDR3 contains 16 residues. CDR3 loop: CARSLVGGMPYNEQFF. Here the CDR3 DNA reads TGTGCCAGAAGCTTAGTTGGCGGGATGCCCTACAATGAGCAGTTCTTC.

The V and J genes are TRBV7-2 and TRBJ2-5, with D maybe TRBD1 (6 bases). V was shortened by 5 bases and J by 4 bases, with 14 bases between the two germline ends. This CDR3 is 14 amino acids long. Looked up from germline, CDR1 is SGHTA and CDR2 is FQGNSA. CDR3 nucleotide sequence: TGTGCCAGCAGCCATTACAGGGATTCAGAGACCCAGTACTTC. It specifies CASSHYRDSETQYF. Full variable domain (remainder filled in from reference TRBV7-2 and TRBJ2-5): GAGVSQSPSNKVTEKGKDVELRCDPISGHTALYWYRQSLGQGLEFLIYFQGNSAPDKSGLPSDRFSAERTGGSVSTLTIQRTQQEDSAVYLCASSHYRDSETQYFGPGTRLLVL.

The chain carries TRBV15 and TRBJ1-5; D call uncertain. Between the trimmed V and J ends, which lost 5 bases and 1 base, there was a span of 15 bases. The CDR3 spans 16 residues. Germline V gives CDR1 LNHNV, CDR2 YYDKDF (reference sequence). CDR3 nucleotides: TGTGCCACCAGCTCTGCGGGTGTCATAAGCAATCAGCCCCAGCATTTT. It translates to CATSSAGVISNQPQHF.

A remark on this clone: One end of the junction fails to match germline, which may point to a read error. The rearrangement uses TRBV2 and TRBJ2-7, with 7 bases aligning to TRBD2. The V gene's germline CDR1 is SNHLY and CDR2 FYNNEI. The CDR3 is made up of 11 amino acids. CDR3 loop: CASSERGRESF. The CDR3 region has the DNA TGTGCCAGCAGTGAACGAGGGAGGGAAAGCTTC.

The chain couples TRBV7-9 to TRBJ2-2; 13 nucleotides agree with TRBD2. V lost 5 bases and J lost 4; bases outside the gene matches: 7. This CDR3 region has 17 residues. Germline V gene lookup returns CDR1 SEHNR and CDR2 FQNEAQ (reference sequence). CDR3 protein: CASSGRLAGGITGELFF. The CDR3, as DNA: TGTGCCAGCAGCGGCAGACTAGCGGGGGGCATCACCGGGGAGCTGTTTTTT.

The chain links TRBV7-9 to TRBJ2-7, with 7 bases matching TRBD1. Germline V gene lookup returns CDR1 SEHNR and CDR2 FQNEAQ (reference sequence). J gave up 3 bases and V 2 bases, and 7 bases lay outside the gene matches. This CDR3 is 15 amino acids long. The CDR3 spells CASSLTGTANYEQYF. CDR3 in DNA: TGTGCCAGCAGCTTAACCGGGACAGCGAACTACGAGCAGTACTTC. The full variable domain, rest sourced from reference TRBV7-9 and TRBJ2-7, is DTGVSQNPRHKITKRGQNVTFRCDPISEHNRLYWYRQTLGQGPEFLTYFQNEAQLEKSRLLSDRFSAERPKGSFSTLEIQRTEQGDSAMYLCASSLTGTANYEQYFGPGTRLTVT.

CDR3 loop: CASSNSGQGSYTF. CDR3 DNA sequence: TGTGCCAGCAGTAATTCGGGACAGGGTTCCTACACCTTC. J is TRBJ1-2 and V is TRBV6-6; 9 bases map to TRBD1. The germline CDR1 and CDR2 sequences are MNHNY and SVGAGI (reference sequence). This CDR3 has 13 amino acids. V shed 5 bases and J 10 bases; nucleotides not matched to a gene: 8.

V and J are TRBV19 and TRBJ2-2; D perhaps matches TRBD1 (5 bases). CDR1 and CDR2 (germline): LNHDA, SQIVND (reference sequence). CDR3 length: 15 residues. V was pared by 0 bases and J by 9 bases, with 14 bases between. The CDR3 bases are TGTGCCAGTAGTATAGATGGGGCAAATGGCAGGGAGCTGTTTTTT. Its protein product is CASSIDGANGRELFF.

The sample holds one count of this clone. This chain links TRBV19 with TRBJ2-1, with D hard to call. Germline lookup yields CDR1 LNHDA and CDR2 SQIVND (reference sequence). The V gene lost 5 bases and the J gene lost 3 bases, with 2 bases spanning the gap. The CDR3 is 11 residues long. CDR3 amino acids: CASSYYNEQFF. The CDR3 DNA reads as TGTGCCAGTAGTTACTACAATGAGCAGTTCTTC.

This clone was observed a single time. The chain carries TRBV6-1 and TRBJ2-5, with D maybe TRBD1 (6 bases). The germline V and J ends were trimmed by 3 bases and 5 bases, with 13 bases remaining between them. The CDR3 is made up of 14 amino acids. Germline lookup yields CDR1 MNHNS and CDR2 SASEGT. CDR3 amino acids: CASSDRGKSETQYF. The CDR3 bases are TGTGCCAGCAGTGACAGGGGTAAATCGGAGACCCAGTACTTC.

The gene calls are TRBV7-8 and TRBJ2-2; tentatively, D is TRBD1 or TRBD2 (5 bases each). The CDR3 is 12 amino acids. Germline-derived CDR1 and CDR2 are SGHVS and FQNEAQ. Deletions cut 5 bases from V and 17 bases from J, with 18 bases between. CDR3 DNA sequence: TGTGCCAGCAGCCCAGGGTACCGGGGCCAATTTTTT. The encoded protein is CASSPGYRGQFF.

This rearrangement joins TRBV5-1 to TRBJ2-7; D remains unclear. Germline CDR1 reads SGHRS; CDR2 reads YFSETQ. V was clipped by 4 bases and J by 8 bases, with 10 bases between them. There are 11 residues in the CDR3. In nucleotides, the CDR3 is TGCGCCAGCAGCGACGGAGTCAAGCAGTACTTC. Amino acids: CASSDGVKQYF. The full variable domain, in which reference TRBV5-1 and TRBJ2-7 provide the parts outside the CDR3, is KAGVTQTPRYLIKTRGQQVTLSCSPISGHRSVSWYQQTPGQGLQFLFEYFSETQRNKGNFPGRFSGRQFSNSRSEMNVSTLELGDSALYLCASSDGVKQYFGPGTRLTVT.

V is TRBV6-6 and J is TRBJ2-3, with D tentatively TRBD1 (6 bases). V lost 6 bases and J lost 5, with 9 bases in between. Germline V gene sequence: CDR1 MNHNY, CDR2 SVGAGI (reference sequence). The CDR3 is 12 residues long. The CDR3 DNA sequence: TGTGCCAGCAGCTCACAGGGAGATACGCAGTATTTT. This sequence encodes CASSSQGDTQYF.

This clone was detected once. The chain employs TRBV5-1 and TRBJ2-7, with 12 positions matching TRBD1. The V segment lost 4 bases and the J segment 3 bases; nucleotides outside the gene matches: 5. Germline V CDR1 and CDR2: SGHRS, YFSETQ. This CDR3 has 15 amino acids. Here the CDR3 reads CASSTGTGGVYEQYF. Written as DNA, the CDR3 is TGCGCCAGCAGCACCGGGACAGGGGGCGTCTACGAGCAGTACTTC.

The CDR3: CASSLAGGGGYTF. CDR3 nucleotides: TGTGCCAGCAGCTTAGCCGGGGGCGGGGGCTACACCTTC. The genes are TRBV7-2 and TRBJ1-2, with a weak D call TRBD1 (6 bases). Trimming shortened V by 0 bases and J by 8 bases, and 10 bases separated the two germline ends. The CDR3 has 13 amino acids. Germline V CDR1 and CDR2: SGHTA, FQGNSA.

This chain connects TRBV4-3 to TRBJ2-5; D is perhaps TRBD1 or TRBD2 (5 bases each). This CDR3 contains 17 residues. Germline values: CDR1 LGHNA, CDR2 YSLEER. The V gene lost 0 bases and the J gene lost 5 bases, with 19 bases spanning the gap. The CDR3 loop is CASSQDVPGTSWETQYF. The CDR3 coding sequence is TGCGCCAGCAGCCAAGATGTTCCGGGGACCAGCTGGGAGACCCAGTACTTC.

DNA for the CDR3: TGTGCCAGCAGTAGTCTGCTCATCTCCTACGAGCAGTACTTC. Residues: CASSSLLISYEQYF. This sequence joins TRBV6-2 or TRBV6-3 and TRBJ2-7; no clear D. This CDR3 comprises 14 residues. V was clipped by 5 bases and J by 0 bases, with 11 bases between them. Germline assignment: CDR1 MNHEY and CDR2 SVGEGT.

The rearrangement uses TRBV5-6 and TRBJ2-7, with D possibly matching TRBD1 (6 bases). CDR3 length equals 15 residues. The V end was cut by 5 bases, the J end by 0 bases, with 15 bases between. The germline CDR1 and CDR2 sequences are SGHDT and YYEEEE. CDR3: CASRRSRDNSYEQYF. In DNA form, the CDR3 reads TGTGCCAGCAGACGATCTCGGGACAACTCCTACGAGCAGTACTTC.

This clone appeared a few times. This chain uses TRBV7-9 with TRBJ2-2; D is unclear. The germline V gene encodes CDR1 SEHNR and CDR2 FQNEAQ (reference sequence). The CDR3 extends over 12 amino acids. V lost 4 bases to trimming and J lost 5 bases, with 5 bases between them. DNA of the CDR3: TGTGCCAGCAGCTATGAAACCGGGGAGCTGTTTTTT. This sequence encodes CASSYETGELFF.